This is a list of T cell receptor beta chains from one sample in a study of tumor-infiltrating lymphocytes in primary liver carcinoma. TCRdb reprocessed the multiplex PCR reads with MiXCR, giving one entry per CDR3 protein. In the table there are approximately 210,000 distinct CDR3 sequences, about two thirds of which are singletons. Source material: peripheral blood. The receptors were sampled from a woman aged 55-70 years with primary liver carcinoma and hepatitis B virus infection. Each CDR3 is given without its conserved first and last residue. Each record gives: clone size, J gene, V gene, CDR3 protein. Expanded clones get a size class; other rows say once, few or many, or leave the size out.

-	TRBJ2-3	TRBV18	ASSPPWGITTDTQY
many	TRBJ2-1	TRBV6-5	ASSYGGQGTNEQF
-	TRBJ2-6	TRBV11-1	ASSFTADSGANILT
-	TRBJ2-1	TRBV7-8	ASGLWTSGNDEQF
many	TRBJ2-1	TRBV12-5	ASGRPTSAQF
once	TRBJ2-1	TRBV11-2	AISLEAGPYNGQF
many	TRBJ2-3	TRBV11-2	ASSSGLAGTDAQY
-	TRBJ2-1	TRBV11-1	DSSLGGGRISYNEQF
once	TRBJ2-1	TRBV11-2	ANSSQGDYNEQF
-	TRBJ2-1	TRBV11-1	ASTGGGSYNEKF
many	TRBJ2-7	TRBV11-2	ASSSLASSYEQY
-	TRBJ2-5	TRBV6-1	ASRYCTDSQETQY
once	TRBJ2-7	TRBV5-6	VSSLYRGYEQY
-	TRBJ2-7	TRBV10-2	ASRDRATEQH
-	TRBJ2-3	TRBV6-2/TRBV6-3	ASSFTAGSRTDTQY
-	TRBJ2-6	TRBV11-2	ASKPLLGRPGQGASGANVMT
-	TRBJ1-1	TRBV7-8	ASSLGGGVGTEAF
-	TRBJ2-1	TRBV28	ASGLGTSGEQL
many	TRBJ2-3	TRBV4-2	ASSQDSSGADTQY
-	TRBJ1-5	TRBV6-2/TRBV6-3	ASSYPRVGTGGDRSNQTQH
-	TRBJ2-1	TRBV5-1	ASSPPDGGRNNEQF
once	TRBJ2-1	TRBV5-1	ASSLELLARDGQF
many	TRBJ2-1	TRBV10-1	ASSKAGGSYNEQF
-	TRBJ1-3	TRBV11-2	ARSPVSGSSGNTIY
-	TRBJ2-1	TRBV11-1	TSSRLPWEQL
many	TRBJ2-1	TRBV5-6	ASSLGLHRGDEQF
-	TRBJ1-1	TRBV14	ASSTGGTGDTEAF
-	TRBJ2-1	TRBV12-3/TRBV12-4	TSSFGRDNEQF
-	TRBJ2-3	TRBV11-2	ASNPLDTGSTDTRY
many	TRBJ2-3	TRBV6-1	ASSFAGDTQY
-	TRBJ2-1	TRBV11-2	ASSPRHISGLAAYNEQL
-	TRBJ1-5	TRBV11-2	ARSVRMGGDQPQH